This T cell receptor beta chain was recovered during a study of shared clonotypes between healthy human individuals. Profiling relied on immunoSEQ multiplex PCR, and the TCRdb table lists in-frame clones only, not all of them. The sample shows approximately 2,000,000 clones, 92% of them seen only once. From germline, CDR1 is SGHVS and CDR2 FQNEAQ. Trimming removed 0 bases from V and 2 bases from J, with 12 bases in between. The CDR3 is made up of 16 amino acids. This clone has only one observation. The TCR sequence derives from a man between 18 and 35 years old in good health. Some clones in this sample may be carry-over from other donors' samples. The sequenced sample was naive CD4+ T cells from PBMCs. Subset reported: CD45RA+ positively selected. This chain connects TRBV7-8 to TRBJ2-3, with D perhaps TRBD1 (6 bases). The CDR3 here is CASSLAQGKVTDTQYF. The DNA for the CDR3 is TGTGCCAGCAGCTTAGCGCAGGGGAAGGTCACAGATACGCAGTATTTT.